These T cell receptor beta chains were read from a single sample in a study of T-cell memory formation after mild COVID-19. TCRdb reanalysed the 5' RACE reads using MiXCR and keeps one entry per CDR3 protein. The table shows 550,000 to 600,000 distinct CDR3 sequences, with roughly 17% occurring only once. Specimen: PBMCs or a T cell subset sorted from them (not recorded which). These receptor sequences come from an adult woman who had mild COVID-19 (a few samples of this study predate the infection). Cell type and time point are not known. CDR3s include the opening cysteine and the closing phenylalanine or tryptophan. A D gene is named only where the DNA matches it firmly. Not all rows give a size; the values are once, few, many and, for expanded clones, a class.

cdr3_nt: TGTGCCAGCAGCTCGGGGCCGGGACAAGGGACATCAGATACGCAGTATTTT
cdr3_aa: CASSSGPGQGTSDTQYF
j_call: TRBJ2-3
d_call: .
v_call: TRBV5-4
clone_size: few

cdr3_nt: TGCAGTGCTAGAGATCCTAGCGGGACGACTCTCTCCTACAATGAGCAGTTCTTC
cdr3_aa: CSARDPSGTTLSYNEQFF
j_call: TRBJ2-1
d_call: TRBD2
v_call: TRBV20-1
clone_size: .

cdr3_nt: TGTGCCAGCAGTTACGGGCCCCTCGGGGAGACCCAGTACTTC
cdr3_aa: CASSYGPLGETQYF
j_call: TRBJ2-5
d_call: .
v_call: TRBV6-6
clone_size: few

cdr3_nt: TGTGCCTGGACCTTAGTAGCGGATTCCGGTGAGCAGTTCTTC
cdr3_aa: CAWTLVADSGEQFF
j_call: TRBJ2-1
d_call: .
v_call: TRBV30
clone_size: .

cdr3_nt: TGTGCCAGCAGTTTAAGGGGGGGGGCGCCCTATGGCTACACCTTC
cdr3_aa: CASSLRGGAPYGYTF
j_call: TRBJ1-2
d_call: .
v_call: TRBV12-3/TRBV12-4
clone_size: .

cdr3_nt: TGTGCCAGCAGTTCACGGGCCTGGGCAGATACGCAGTATTTT
cdr3_aa: CASSSRAWADTQYF
j_call: TRBJ2-3
d_call: .
v_call: TRBV6-5
clone_size: .

cdr3_nt: TGTGCCAGCAGTTACGCCTCCTTGGGGGTAGACCACGAGCAGTACTTC
cdr3_aa: CASSYASLGVDHEQYF
j_call: TRBJ2-7
d_call: .
v_call: TRBV6-2/TRBV6-3
clone_size: .

cdr3_nt: TGTGCCAGCAGCCCCGACAGGGGGGAACCCCTCCACTTT
cdr3_aa: CASSPDRGEPLHF
j_call: TRBJ1-6
d_call: TRBD1
v_call: TRBV7-2
clone_size: many

cdr3_nt: TGTGCCAGCAGGCCACTTCGCTACCCCTACGAGCAGTACTTC
cdr3_aa: CASRPLRYPYEQYF
j_call: TRBJ2-7
d_call: .
v_call: TRBV7-9
clone_size: few

cdr3_nt: TGTGCCAGTAGTGGGGGCTCTGGGGCCAACGTCCTGACTTTC
cdr3_aa: CASSGGSGANVLTF
j_call: TRBJ2-6
d_call: .
v_call: TRBV19
clone_size: few

cdr3_nt: TGTGCCACCAGCAGAGACAGGGGGCTTACAGATACGCAGTATTTT
cdr3_aa: CATSRDRGLTDTQYF
j_call: TRBJ2-3
d_call: TRBD1
v_call: TRBV15
clone_size: few

cdr3_nt: TGCGCCAGCAGCTTGCACGGCCTGGATTATGGCTACACCTTC
cdr3_aa: CASSLHGLDYGYTF
j_call: TRBJ1-2
d_call: .
v_call: TRBV5-1
clone_size: few